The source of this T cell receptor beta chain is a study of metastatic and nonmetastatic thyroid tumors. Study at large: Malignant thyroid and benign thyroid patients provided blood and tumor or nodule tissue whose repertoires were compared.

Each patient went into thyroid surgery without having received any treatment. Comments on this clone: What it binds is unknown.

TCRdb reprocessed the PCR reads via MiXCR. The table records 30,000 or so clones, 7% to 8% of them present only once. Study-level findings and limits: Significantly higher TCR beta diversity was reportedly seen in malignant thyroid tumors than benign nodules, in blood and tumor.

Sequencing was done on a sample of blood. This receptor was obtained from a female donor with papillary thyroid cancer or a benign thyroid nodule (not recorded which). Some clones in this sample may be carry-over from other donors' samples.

The CDR3 DNA follows: TGTGCCAGACCGTCGAGATTACAGGGGGAGTTTAACTATGGCTACACCTTC. Translating it yields CARPSRLQGEFNYGYTF. The chain joins TRBV5-3 to TRBJ1-2; 8 nucleotides line up with TRBD1. TRBV5-3 is marked as an open reading frame, function uncertain. The CDR3 is 17 residues long. J gave up 1 base and V 7 bases, and 15 bases lay outside the gene matches.